This T cell receptor beta chain stems from a study of cytomegalovirus exposure and HLA in healthy donors. Across the study: Unique TCRs numbering 75 million to 95 million, obtained from HLA-typed donors, made up an early data release. Study-wide results and caveats: No immune exposure information besides CMV serostatus was available. Reportedly, TCR beta sequences accurately predicted HLA-A and HLA-B alleles in most subjects. The later analysis indicated that the majority of CMV-associated TCR beta chains appeared HLA-restricted.

Both 60 Vbeta primers and 13 Jbeta primers went into the PCR. Assay: immunoSEQ multiplex PCR; the TCRdb copy retains only in-frame clones and omits some. This table holds about 200,000 clones, 82% found once. CDR1 LGHNT and CDR2 FRNRAP come from the germline V gene. The CDR3 extends over 12 amino acids. With 0 bases removed from V and 8 bases from J, the gap between germline ends came to 7 bases. Remarks on this clone: What it binds is unknown. The same CDR3 also results from other DNA sequences found in this sample.

V is TRBV12-5 and J is TRBJ1-1, with TRBD1 as a possible D gene (5 bases). Sample: PBMCs. The source is a boy between 2 and 15 years old in good health and CMV-seronegative. CDR3 region: CASGLVAGEAFF. The CDR3 bases are TGTGCTAGTGGTTTGGTCGCAGGGGAAGCTTTCTTT.